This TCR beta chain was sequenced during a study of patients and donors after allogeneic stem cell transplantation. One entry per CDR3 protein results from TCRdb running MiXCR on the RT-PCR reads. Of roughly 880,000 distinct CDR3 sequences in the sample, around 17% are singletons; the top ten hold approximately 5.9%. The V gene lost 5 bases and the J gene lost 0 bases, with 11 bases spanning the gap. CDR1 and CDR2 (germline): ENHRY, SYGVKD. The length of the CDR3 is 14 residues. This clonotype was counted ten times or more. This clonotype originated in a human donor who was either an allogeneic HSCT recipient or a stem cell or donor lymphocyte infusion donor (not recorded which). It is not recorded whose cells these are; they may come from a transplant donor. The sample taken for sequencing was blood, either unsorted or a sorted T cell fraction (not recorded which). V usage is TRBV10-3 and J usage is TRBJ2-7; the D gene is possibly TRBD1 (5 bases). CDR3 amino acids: CAISRQQGSYEQYF. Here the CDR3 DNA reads TGTGCCATCAGTCGACAGCAAGGCTCCTACGAGCAGTACTTC.